This TCR beta chain originates from a study of shared clonotypes between healthy human individuals. Trimming removed 2 bases at V and 0 bases at J, with 13 bases between. The CDR3 is 16 residues long. Germline values: CDR1 SGHRS, CDR2 YFSETQ. TCRdb's copy holds only in-frame clones and misses some; the assay was immunoSEQ multiplex PCR. The sample has approximately 2.5 million clones, approximately 94% seen once; the top ten hold roughly 0.39%. As to this clone: Antigen: not known.

Findings of the study overall: Memory subsets had estimated richness that was generally smaller than that of naive subsets.

The chain carries TRBV5-1 and TRBJ2-3; the D gene is possibly TRBD2 (6 bases). The sample was naive CD4+ T cells from PBMCs. Stated subset: CD45RA+ positively selected. The receptor's source is a young man in good health. Some clones in this sample may be carry-over from other donors' samples. The CDR3 DNA follows: TGCGCCAGCAGCTTCGGAGGGGCAGGGAGCACAGATACGCAGTATTTT. It is translated as CASSFGGAGSTDTQYF.